This T cell receptor (beta chain) originates from a study of T-cell reconstitution after alpha-beta-depleted transplantation in children. This clonotype showed up just a few times. During its preparation, the TCRbeta library received unique molecular identifiers. A single record per CDR3 protein comes from TCRdb applying MiXCR to the PCR reads. The table has about 460,000 distinct CDR3 sequences, 10% to 12% seen once; the top ten hold roughly 15%. Germline V gene data show CDR1 as LNHDA and CDR2 as SQIVND (reference sequence). Deletions cut 10 bases from V and 2 bases from J, with 15 bases between. The CDR3 length is 14 residues.

This TCR derives from a female patient aged 2 to 10 who had a stem cell transplant for aplastic anemia, so the T cells may come from the graft donor. The V call is TRBV19, the J call TRBJ1-5, with D unclear. The specimen was PBMCs, mostly from graft donor cells, collected 180 days after TCRalphabeta/CD19-depleted stem cell transplant. The CDR3 nucleotides are TGTGCCACAACCGAGGTTTATGGCAATCAGCCCCAGCATTTT. This encodes CATTEVYGNQPQHF. The full variable domain, in which reference TRBV19 and TRBJ1-5 provide the parts outside the CDR3, is DGGITQSPKYLFRKEGQNVTLSCEQNLNHDAMYWYRQDPGQGLRLIYYSQIVNDFQKGDIAEGYSVSREKKESFPLTVTSAQKNPTAFYLCATTEVYGNQPQHFGDGTRLSIL.